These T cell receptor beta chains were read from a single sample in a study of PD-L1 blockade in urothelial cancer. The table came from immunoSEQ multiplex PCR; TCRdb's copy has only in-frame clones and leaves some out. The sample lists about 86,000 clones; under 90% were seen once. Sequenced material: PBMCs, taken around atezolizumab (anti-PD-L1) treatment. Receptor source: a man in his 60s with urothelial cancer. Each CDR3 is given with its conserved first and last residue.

CDR3aa: CATPTGRVGADTQYF; v_gene: TRBV19; j_gene: TRBJ2-3
CDR3aa: CASSYRLAGYEQYF; v_gene: TRBV6-5; j_gene: TRBJ2-7
CDR3aa: CASREGGSTNIQYF; v_gene: TRBV28; j_gene: TRBJ2-4
CDR3aa: CASRTGVNSPLHF; v_gene: TRBV28; j_gene: TRBJ1-6
CDR3aa: CASSESGEAVGYEQYF; v_gene: TRBV6-1; j_gene: TRBJ2-7
CDR3aa: CASSLNHFGGQNNEQFF; v_gene: TRBV28; j_gene: TRBJ2-1
CDR3aa: CASSLSPIEQYF; v_gene: TRBV7-6; j_gene: TRBJ2-7
CDR3aa: CASSEVADRARETQYF; v_gene: TRBV6-1; j_gene: TRBJ2-5
CDR3aa: CASNLQGRNEQYF; v_gene: TRBV2; j_gene: TRBJ2-7
CDR3aa: CASSPGQDFYGYTF; v_gene: TRBV5-4; j_gene: TRBJ1-2
CDR3aa: CASRRLLNTGELFF; v_gene: TRBV2; j_gene: TRBJ2-2
CDR3aa: CASSQRTSDFSPEQYF; v_gene: TRBV4-1; j_gene: TRBJ2-7
CDR3aa: CASSIQGARDEQFF; v_gene: TRBV19; j_gene: TRBJ2-1
CDR3aa: CASSLRGPGEKLFF; v_gene: TRBV7-9; j_gene: TRBJ1-4
CDR3aa: CASSILAASTDTQYF; v_gene: TRBV19; j_gene: TRBJ2-3
CDR3aa: CASSSGTHENEKLFF; v_gene: TRBV7-9; j_gene: TRBJ1-4
CDR3aa: CASRKRSRGGAGKETQYF; v_gene: TRBV21-1; j_gene: TRBJ2-5
CDR3aa: CASRGTSGRATYEQYF; v_gene: TRBV28; j_gene: TRBJ2-7
CDR3aa: CASSFGRMGEQYF; v_gene: TRBV27; j_gene: TRBJ2-7
CDR3aa: CASSLAVPSNQPQHF; v_gene: TRBV10-1; j_gene: TRBJ1-5
CDR3aa: CASSKDYQETQYF; v_gene: TRBV7-7; j_gene: TRBJ2-5
CDR3aa: CASSLPGGATGELFF; v_gene: TRBV27; j_gene: TRBJ2-2
CDR3aa: CASSIALRVHSYGYTF; v_gene: TRBV19; j_gene: TRBJ1-2
CDR3aa: CSVEDPLTGYGYTF; v_gene: TRBV29-1; j_gene: TRBJ1-2
CDR3aa: CASSEGTVSLYEQYF; v_gene: TRBV25-1; j_gene: TRBJ2-7
CDR3aa: CASSWGTGVSGQFF; v_gene: TRBV27; j_gene: TRBJ2-1
CDR3aa: CATSRESGTSVYEQYF; v_gene: TRBV15; j_gene: TRBJ2-7
CDR3aa: CASSFYRGTTNEKLFF; v_gene: TRBV7-9; j_gene: TRBJ1-4
CDR3aa: CASSVGTSGFYTDTQYF; v_gene: TRBV9; j_gene: TRBJ2-3